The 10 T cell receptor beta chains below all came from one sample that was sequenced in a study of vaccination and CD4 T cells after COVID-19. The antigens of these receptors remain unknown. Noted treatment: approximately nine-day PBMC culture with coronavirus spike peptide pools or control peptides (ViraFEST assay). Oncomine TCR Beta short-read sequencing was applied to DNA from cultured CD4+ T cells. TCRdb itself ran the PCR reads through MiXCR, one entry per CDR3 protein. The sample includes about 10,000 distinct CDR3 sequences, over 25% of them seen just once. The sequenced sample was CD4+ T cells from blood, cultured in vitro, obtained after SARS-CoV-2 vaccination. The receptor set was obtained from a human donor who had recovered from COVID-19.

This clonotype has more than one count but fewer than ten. CDR3 loop: CASSLTRKTYEQYF. CDR3 coding DNA: TGTGCCAGCAGTTTAACACGGAAAACCTACGAGCAGTACTTC. The J gene is TRBJ2-7, the V gene TRBV27; D is ambiguous. CDR1 and CDR2 from the germline V gene are MNHEY and SMNVEV (reference sequence). Trimming took off 2 bases at V and 2 bases at J, with 10 bases between the two ends. This CDR3 comprises 14 residues.

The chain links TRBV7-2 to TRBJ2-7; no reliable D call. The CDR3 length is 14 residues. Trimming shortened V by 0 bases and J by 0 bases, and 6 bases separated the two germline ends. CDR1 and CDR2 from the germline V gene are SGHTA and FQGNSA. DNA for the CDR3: TGTGCCAGCAGCTTAGCGGCAAGCTCCTACGAGCAGTACTTC. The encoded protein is CASSLAASSYEQYF.

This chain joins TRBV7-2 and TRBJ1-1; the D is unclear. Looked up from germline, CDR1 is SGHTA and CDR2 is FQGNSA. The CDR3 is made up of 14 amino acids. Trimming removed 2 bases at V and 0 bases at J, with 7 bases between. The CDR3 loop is CASSLMGMNTEAFF. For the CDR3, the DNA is TGTGCCAGCAGCTTAATGGGCATGAACACTGAAGCTTTCTTT.

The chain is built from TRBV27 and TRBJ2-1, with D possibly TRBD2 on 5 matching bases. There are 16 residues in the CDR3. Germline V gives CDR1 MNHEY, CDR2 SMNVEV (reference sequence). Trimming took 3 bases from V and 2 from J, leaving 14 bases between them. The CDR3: CASSFFRGGPYNEQFF. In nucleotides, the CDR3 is TGTGCCAGCAGTTTCTTCCGCGGAGGTCCCTACAATGAGCAGTTCTTC.

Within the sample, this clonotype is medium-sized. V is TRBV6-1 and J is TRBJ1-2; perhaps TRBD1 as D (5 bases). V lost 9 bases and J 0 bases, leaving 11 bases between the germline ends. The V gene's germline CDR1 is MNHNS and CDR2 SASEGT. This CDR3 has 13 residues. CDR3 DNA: TGTGCCAGTTCAAGAGGGGCTAACTATGGCTACACCTTC. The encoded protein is CASSRGANYGYTF.

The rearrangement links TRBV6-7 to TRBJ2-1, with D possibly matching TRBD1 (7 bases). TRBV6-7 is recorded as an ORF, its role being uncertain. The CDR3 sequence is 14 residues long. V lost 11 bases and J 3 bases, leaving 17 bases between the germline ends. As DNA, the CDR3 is TGTGCCGGAAGACCAGGGGGGAGCTACAATGAGCAGTTCTTC. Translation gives CAGRPGGSYNEQFF.

This CDR3 is CASTTTGANTEAFF. The CDR3 DNA reads TGTGCCAGCACCACCACAGGGGCTAACACTGAAGCTTTCTTT. The chain couples TRBV6-1 to TRBJ1-1, with 7 bases that match TRBD1. CDR3 length equals 14 residues. V shed 7 bases and J 2 bases; nucleotides not matched to a gene: 7. The germline V gene encodes CDR1 MNHNS and CDR2 SASEGT.

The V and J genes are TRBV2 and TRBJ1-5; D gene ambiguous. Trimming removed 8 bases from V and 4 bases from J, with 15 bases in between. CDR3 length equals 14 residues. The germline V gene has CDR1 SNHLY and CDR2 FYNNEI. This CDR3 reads CASEAYMANQPQHF. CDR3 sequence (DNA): TGTGCCAGCGAAGCGTATATGGCAAATCAGCCCCAGCATTTT.

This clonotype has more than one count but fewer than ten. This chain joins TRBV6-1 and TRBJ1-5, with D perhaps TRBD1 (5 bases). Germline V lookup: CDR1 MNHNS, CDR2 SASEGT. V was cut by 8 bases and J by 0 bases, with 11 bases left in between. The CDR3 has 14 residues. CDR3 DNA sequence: TGTGCCAGCGGGGCAGCTTATAGCAATCAGCCCCAGCATTTT. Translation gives CASGAAYSNQPQHF.

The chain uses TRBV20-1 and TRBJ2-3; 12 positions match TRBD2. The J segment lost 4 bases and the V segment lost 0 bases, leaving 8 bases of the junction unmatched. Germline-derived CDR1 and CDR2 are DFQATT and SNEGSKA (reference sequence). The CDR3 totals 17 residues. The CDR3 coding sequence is TGCAGTGCTAGAGATATAACTAGCGGGAGGAACGCAGATACGCAGTATTTT. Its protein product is CSARDITSGRNADTQYF.